This T cell receptor (beta chain) was observed in a study of shared clonotypes between healthy human individuals. Study-wide results and limits: Clonotype sharing among the donors was expected to vary with sequencing depth.

In germline, CDR1 is LNHDA, CDR2 SQIVND (reference sequence). Trimming shortened V by 5 bases and J by 0 bases, and 11 bases separated the two germline ends. This CDR3 has 15 residues. The table came from immunoSEQ multiplex PCR; TCRdb's copy has only in-frame clones and leaves some out. The sample contains about 520,000 clones, approximately 81% of which appear only once. Donors, healthy HIV-negative adults, lacked recent acute infections or vaccinations. This clone has just a few counts. Its specificity is not known. Sequenced input: PBMCs. The V gene is TRBV19, the J gene TRBJ1-5; D gene ambiguous. The clonotype comes from a woman aged 40 to 50 in good health. Some clones in this sample may be carry-over from other donors' samples. CDR3 protein: CASSFLALSNQPQHF. The DNA of the CDR3 is TGTGCCAGTAGTTTTCTGGCTCTTAGCAATCAGCCCCAGCATTTT.